The T cell receptor (beta chain) described here comes from a study of control samples from healthy donors and cancer patients. Trimming stripped 0 bases from V and 2 bases from J, with 13 bases between. The CDR3 is 16 amino acids. Germline CDR1 reads MNHNY; CDR2 reads SVGAGI (reference sequence). Clones were read by immunoSEQ multiplex PCR, and TCRdb kept only the in-frame ones, dropping some. The sample holds fewer than 30,000 clones; 87% are singletons and the top ten take 1.6%. The chain uses TRBV6-6 and TRBJ1-2; D is uncertain. Sequencing used PBMCs. This sequence was found in a woman in her thirties or forties with lung cancer. DNA of the CDR3: TGTGCCAGCAGTTACTCCGGCCGGGCCCTAAACTATGGCTACACCTTC. Translating it yields CASSYSGRALNYGYTF.